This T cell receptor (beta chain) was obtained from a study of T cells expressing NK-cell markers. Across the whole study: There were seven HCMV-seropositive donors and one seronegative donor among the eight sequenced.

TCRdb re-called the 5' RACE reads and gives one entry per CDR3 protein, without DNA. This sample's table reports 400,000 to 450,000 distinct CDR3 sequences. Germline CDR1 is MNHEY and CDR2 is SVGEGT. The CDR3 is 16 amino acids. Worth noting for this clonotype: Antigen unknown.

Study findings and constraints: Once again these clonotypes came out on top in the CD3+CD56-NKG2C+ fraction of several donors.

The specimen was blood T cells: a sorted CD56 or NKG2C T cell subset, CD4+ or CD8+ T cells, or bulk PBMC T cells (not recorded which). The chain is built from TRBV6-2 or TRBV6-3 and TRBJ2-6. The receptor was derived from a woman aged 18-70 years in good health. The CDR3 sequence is CASSYPGNSGANVLTF.